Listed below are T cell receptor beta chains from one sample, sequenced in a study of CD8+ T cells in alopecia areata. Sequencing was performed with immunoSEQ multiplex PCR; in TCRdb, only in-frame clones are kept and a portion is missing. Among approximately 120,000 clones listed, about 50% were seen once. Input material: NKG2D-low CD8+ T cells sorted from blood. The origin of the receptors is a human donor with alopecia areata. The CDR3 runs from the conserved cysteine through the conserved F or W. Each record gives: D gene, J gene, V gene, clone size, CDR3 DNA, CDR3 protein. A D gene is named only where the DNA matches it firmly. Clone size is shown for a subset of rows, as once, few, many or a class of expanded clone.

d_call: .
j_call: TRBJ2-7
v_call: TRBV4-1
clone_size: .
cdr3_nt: TGCGCCAGCAGCCAAGCCGGCCTTGTCTCCTACGAGCAGTACTTC
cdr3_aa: CASSQAGLVSYEQYF

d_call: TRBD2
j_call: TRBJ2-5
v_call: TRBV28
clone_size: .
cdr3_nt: TGTGCCAGCAGTTTGGGGACTAGCGGAGATACCCAGTACTTC
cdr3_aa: CASSLGTSGDTQYF

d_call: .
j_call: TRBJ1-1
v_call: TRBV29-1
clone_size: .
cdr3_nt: TGCAGCGTGGAGGGAAGGAACACTGAAGCTTTCTTT
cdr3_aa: CSVEGRNTEAFF

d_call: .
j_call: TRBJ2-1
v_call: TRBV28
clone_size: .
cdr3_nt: TGTGCCAGCAGTTTTCGGGCAGCGTTCACGTACAATGAGCAGTTCTTC
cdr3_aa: CASSFRAAFTYNEQFF

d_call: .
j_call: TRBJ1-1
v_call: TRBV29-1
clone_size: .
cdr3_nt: TGCAGCGTTGAAGATCAGGGCAGATACACTGAAGCTTTCTTT
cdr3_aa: CSVEDQGRYTEAFF

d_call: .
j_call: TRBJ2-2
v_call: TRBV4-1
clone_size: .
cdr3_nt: TGCGCCAGCAGCCATTACAGGGGAGGCACCGGGGAGCTGTTTTTT
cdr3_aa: CASSHYRGGTGELFF

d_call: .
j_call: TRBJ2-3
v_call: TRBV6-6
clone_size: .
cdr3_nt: TGTGCCAGCAGTCCTCGCCACGCAGATACGCAGTATTTT
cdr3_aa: CASSPRHADTQYF

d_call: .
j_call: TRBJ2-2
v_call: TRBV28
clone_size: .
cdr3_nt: TGTGCCAGCAGTTTGACTAGTCGTTCCGGGGAGCTGTTTTTT
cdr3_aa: CASSLTSRSGELFF

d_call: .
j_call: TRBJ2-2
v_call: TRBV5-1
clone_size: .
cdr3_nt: TGCGCCAGCAGCTCGTTCCCCGGGGCGCGAGACGGGGAGCTGTTTTTT
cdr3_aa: CASSSFPGARDGELFF

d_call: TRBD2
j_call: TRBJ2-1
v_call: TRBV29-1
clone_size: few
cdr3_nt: TGCAGCGTTGCTAGCGGGGACTACAATGAGCAGTTCTTC
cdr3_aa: CSVASGDYNEQFF

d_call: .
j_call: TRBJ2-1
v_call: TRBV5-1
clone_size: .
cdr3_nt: TGCGCCAGCTATACCGAAGCCGGCACATGGCATGAGCAGTTCTTC
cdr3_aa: CASYTEAGTWHEQFF

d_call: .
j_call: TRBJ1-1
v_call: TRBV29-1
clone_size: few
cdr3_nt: TGCAGCGAGGCCCCAGGGCCGACTGAAGCTTTCTTT
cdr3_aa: CSEAPGPTEAFF

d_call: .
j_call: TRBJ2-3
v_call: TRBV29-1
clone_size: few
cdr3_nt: TGCAGCGTTAGGGACAATACGCAGTATTTT
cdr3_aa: CSVRDNTQYF

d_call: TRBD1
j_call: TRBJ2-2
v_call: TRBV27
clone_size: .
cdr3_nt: TGTGCCAGCAGTATATACAGGGGCGCCGGGGAGCTGTTTTTT
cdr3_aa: CASSIYRGAGELFF